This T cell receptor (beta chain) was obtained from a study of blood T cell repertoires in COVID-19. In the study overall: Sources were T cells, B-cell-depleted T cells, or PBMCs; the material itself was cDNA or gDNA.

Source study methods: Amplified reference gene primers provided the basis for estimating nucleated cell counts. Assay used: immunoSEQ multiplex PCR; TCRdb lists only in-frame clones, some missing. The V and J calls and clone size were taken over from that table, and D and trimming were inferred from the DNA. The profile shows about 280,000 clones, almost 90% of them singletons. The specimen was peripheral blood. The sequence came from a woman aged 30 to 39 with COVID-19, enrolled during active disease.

The CDR3 coding sequence is TGTGCCAGCAGCCCTCTCCCTAGCGGGAGAGGACACGAGCAGTACTTC. It yields the protein CASSPLPSGRGHEQYF. V usage is TRBV5-5 and J usage is TRBJ2-7, with 10 bases matching TRBD2. Looked up from germline, CDR1 is SGHKS and CDR2 is YYEKEE (reference sequence). The CDR3 contains 16 residues. V dropped 4 bases and J dropped 5; count of bases not matched to a gene: 12.